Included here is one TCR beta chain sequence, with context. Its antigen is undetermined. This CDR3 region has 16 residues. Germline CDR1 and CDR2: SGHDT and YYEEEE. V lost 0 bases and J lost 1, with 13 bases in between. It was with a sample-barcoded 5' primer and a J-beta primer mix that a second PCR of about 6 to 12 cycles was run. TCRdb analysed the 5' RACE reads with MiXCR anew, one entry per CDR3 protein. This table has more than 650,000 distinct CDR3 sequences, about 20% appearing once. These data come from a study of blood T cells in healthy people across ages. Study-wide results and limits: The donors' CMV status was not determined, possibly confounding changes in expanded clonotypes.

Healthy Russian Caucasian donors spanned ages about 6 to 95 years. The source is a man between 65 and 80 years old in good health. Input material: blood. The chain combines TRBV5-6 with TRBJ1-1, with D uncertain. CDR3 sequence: CASSLADRQTNTEAFF. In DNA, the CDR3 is TGTGCCAGCAGCTTGGCGGATCGGCAGACGAACACTGAAGCTTTCTTT. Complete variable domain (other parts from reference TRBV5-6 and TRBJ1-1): DAGVTQSPTHLIKTRGQQVTLRCSPKSGHDTVSWYQQALGQGPQFIFQYYEEEERQRGNFPDRFSGHQFPNYSSELNVNALLLGDSALYLCASSLADRQTNTEAFFGQGTRLTVV.